What follows are 14 T cell receptor beta chains derived from one specimen sequenced in a study of human T cells and chemical hapten exposure. MiXCR, run by TCRdb on the RACE reads, gives a single entry per CDR3 protein. The sample includes roughly 100,000 distinct CDR3 sequences, 11% seen only once; the top ten take roughly 3.2%. This sample's time point: patch test 1, 2 weeks after DPC sensitization. Specified treatment: therapeutic diphenylcyclopropenone sensitization with weekly scalp DPC. Material: whole blood, obtained in connection with sensitization to the hapten diphenylcyclopropenone (DPC). The receptors derive from a middle-aged woman with alopecia areata. Some clones in this sample may be carry-over from other donors' samples.

The V and J genes are TRBV20-1 and TRBJ2-5, with 10 bases fitting TRBD2. The CDR3 length is 16 residues. V lost 7 bases and J lost 0; bases outside the gene matches: 11. Looked up from germline, CDR1 is DFQATT and CDR2 is SNEGSKA (reference sequence). The chain's CDR3 is CSVHERTSGNQETQYF. The CDR3 DNA follows: TGCAGTGTTCACGAACGGACTAGCGGTAACCAAGAGACCCAGTACTTC.

V usage is TRBV2 and J usage is TRBJ1-6; the D is unclear. V gave up 6 bases and J gave up 8 bases, with 8 bases separating them. The germline V gene encodes CDR1 SNHLY and CDR2 FYNNEI. This CDR3 has 12 residues. For the CDR3, the DNA is TGTGCCAGCAGCGCGACTTATTCACCCCTCCACTTT. Translated, it gives CASSATYSPLHF.

This clonotype appeared many times. The chain employs TRBV24-1 and TRBJ2-3; weak D call: TRBD1 (6 bases). There are 16 residues in the CDR3. V shed 1 base and J shed 2 bases, with 12 bases lying between them. Germline lookup yields CDR1 KGHDR and CDR2 SFDVKD. The CDR3 bases are TGTGCCACCAGTGATTTCGGGCAGGGGTACACAGATACGCAGTATTTT. Amino acids: CATSDFGQGYTDTQYF.

V usage is TRBV20-1 and J usage is TRBJ1-2; the D gene is possibly TRBD1 (6 bases). The CDR3 is made up of 14 amino acids. Trimming took 5 bases from V and 0 from J, leaving 13 bases between them. Germline lookup yields CDR1 DFQATT and CDR2 SNEGSKA (reference sequence). The CDR3 DNA sequence: TGCAGTGCTCCAGAGGGGGTCACTAACTATGGCTACACCTTC. As protein: CSAPEGVTNYGYTF.

The chain joins TRBV11-2 to TRBJ2-5; a weak D match, TRBD2 (5 bases). CDR3 length: 13 residues. Germline V gives CDR1 SGHAT, CDR2 FQNNGV. V was trimmed by 0 bases and J by 9 bases, leaving 11 bases between them. CDR3 bases: TGTGCCAGCAGCTTAGACGTTAGCGCGGCCCAGTACTTC. Its translation: CASSLDVSAAQYF.

This clonotype occurred many times. The chain links TRBV29-1 to TRBJ2-7; 11 bases are a match to TRBD1. The CDR3 covers 13 residues. V gave up 7 bases and J gave up 6 bases; unmatched junction bases: 8. Germline CDR1 is SQVTM and CDR2 is ANQGSEA. The CDR3 sequence: CSALGQGASEQYF. CDR3 nucleotide sequence: TGCAGCGCGCTCGGACAGGGGGCAAGCGAGCAGTACTTC.

The rearrangement links TRBV18 to TRBJ1-4; 10 positions match TRBD1. The V and J ends lost 3 bases and 6 bases, in that order; junction bases with no gene match: 7. The CDR3 is made up of 16 amino acids. The germline V gene encodes CDR1 KGHSH and CDR2 LQKENI. CDR3 amino acids: CASSPIPGTGDEKLFF. CDR3 nucleotide sequence: TGTGCCAGCTCACCTATTCCCGGGACAGGGGATGAAAAACTGTTTTTT.

This chain connects TRBV24-1 to TRBJ2-1, with TRBD1 as a possible D gene (6 bases). V was trimmed by 5 bases and J by 2 bases, leaving 9 bases between them. The germline CDR1 and CDR2 sequences are KGHDR and SFDVKD. This CDR3 contains 14 residues. CDR3 DNA sequence: TGTGCCACCAGTGGCACAGGGACCTACAATGAGCAGTTCTTC. Translating gives CATSGTGTYNEQFF.

Ten or more counts support this clonotype. V is TRBV6-2 or TRBV6-3 and J is TRBJ2-2; tentatively, D is TRBD2 (5 bases). Germline V lookup: CDR1 MNHEY, CDR2 SVGEGT. This CDR3 is built from 16 residues. V shed 4 bases and J shed 5 bases, with 17 bases lying between them. The chain's CDR3 is CASSFPLGSETGELFF. CDR3 in DNA: TGTGCCAGCAGTTTCCCGCTAGGGAGCGAGACCGGGGAGCTGTTTTTT.

This clonotype was detected many times. The chain carries TRBV6-1 and TRBJ2-3; D gene ambiguous. The CDR3 is made up of 13 amino acids. Germline V gene sequence: CDR1 MNHNS, CDR2 SASEGT. V was clipped by 8 bases and J by 2 bases, with 11 bases between them. CDR3 sequence reads: CASRRPSTDTQYF. The CDR3 DNA is TGTGCCAGCCGGCGGCCTTCCACAGATACGCAGTATTTT.

This clonotype has more than one count but fewer than ten. The chain employs TRBV5-1 and TRBJ2-1; 9 nucleotides line up with TRBD2. The CDR3 extends over 15 amino acids. Germline CDR1 and CDR2: SGHRS and YFSETQ. J was trimmed by 4 bases and V by 1 base; bases with no gene match: 3. The CDR3 is CASSLTSGLYNEQFF. The CDR3 region has the DNA TGCGCCAGCAGCTTGACTAGCGGGCTTTACAATGAGCAGTTCTTC.

This clonotype was observed a handful of times. The CDR3 spells CASKQGLYEQYF. The CDR3 region has the DNA TGTGCCAGCAAACAGGGACTCTACGAGCAGTACTTC. V is TRBV6-5 and J is TRBJ2-7; possibly TRBD1 or TRBD2 for D (6 bases each). Germline assignment: CDR1 MNHEY and CDR2 SVGAGI. This CDR3 comprises 12 residues. Trimming took 7 bases from V and 3 from J, leaving 10 bases between them.

This clonotype has just a few counts. The chain links TRBV7-9 to TRBJ1-4; D gene unclear. Germline V gives CDR1 SEHNR, CDR2 FQNEAQ (reference sequence). This CDR3 contains 17 residues. The V end was cut by 4 bases, the J end by 2 bases, with 17 bases between. In DNA form, the CDR3 reads TGTGCCAGCAGCTACCGACGGCCCGACGGGACTAATGAAAAACTGTTTTTT. Protein sequence: CASSYRRPDGTNEKLFF. Combining the CDR3 with reference TRBV7-9 and TRBJ1-4 gives the whole variable domain DTGVSQNPRHKITKRGQNVTFRCDPISEHNRLYWYRQTLGQGPEFLTYFQNEAQLEKSRLLSDRFSAERPKGSFSTLEIQRTEQGDSAMYLCASSYRRPDGTNEKLFFGSGTQLSVL.

A few counts support this clonotype. This chain links TRBV28 with TRBJ1-6; 10 positions match TRBD1. V lost 3 bases, J lost 7 bases, and 6 bases stayed unmatched. The CDR3 contains 16 residues. Looked up from germline, CDR1 is MDHEN and CDR2 is SYDVKM. The CDR3 loop is CASSFGTGAINSPLHF. The DNA for the CDR3 is TGTGCCAGCAGTTTTGGGACAGGGGCAATCAATTCACCCCTCCACTTT.